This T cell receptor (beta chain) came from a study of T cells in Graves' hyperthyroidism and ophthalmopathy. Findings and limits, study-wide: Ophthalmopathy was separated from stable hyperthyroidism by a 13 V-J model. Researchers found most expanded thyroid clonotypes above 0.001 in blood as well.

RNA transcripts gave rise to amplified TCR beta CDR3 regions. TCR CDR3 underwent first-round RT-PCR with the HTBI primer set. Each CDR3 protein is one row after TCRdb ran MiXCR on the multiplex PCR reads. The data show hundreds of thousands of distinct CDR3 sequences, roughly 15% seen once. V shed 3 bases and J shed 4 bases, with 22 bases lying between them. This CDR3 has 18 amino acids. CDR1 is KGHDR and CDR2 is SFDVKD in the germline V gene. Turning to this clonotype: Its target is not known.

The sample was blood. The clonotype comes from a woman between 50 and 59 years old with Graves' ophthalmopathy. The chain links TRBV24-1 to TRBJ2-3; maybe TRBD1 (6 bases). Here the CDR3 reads CATSDASTGTMWADTQYF. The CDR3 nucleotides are TGTGCCACCAGTGATGCGAGTACCGGGACAATGTGGGCAGATACGCAGTATTTT.